The 21 T cell receptor beta chains listed next were all sequenced from one sample in a study of T cell responses to AZD1222 COVID-19 vaccine. TCRdb's table, derived via immunoSEQ multiplex PCR, lists solely in-frame clones and lacks some. Of about 120,000 clones listed, roughly 90% are singletons. The sequenced sample was peripheral blood, obtained on day 0 of AZD1222 vaccination. Receptors were obtained from an adult in good health.

The V call is TRBV4-3, the J call TRBJ2-3; possibly TRBD2 for D (7 bases). The CDR3 spans 18 residues. V dropped 0 bases and J dropped 3 bases, with 19 bases sitting between them. CDR1 and CDR2 (germline): LGHNA, YSLEER. CDR3 sequence reads: CASSQEWGGLKMTDTQYF. The CDR3 DNA reads TGCGCCAGCAGCCAAGAATGGGGGGGGCTGAAGATGACAGATACGCAGTATTTT.

V and J are TRBV5-4 and TRBJ2-5; D not resolved. Trimming shortened V by 1 base and J by 3 bases, and 10 bases separated the two germline ends. The CDR3 sequence is 14 residues long. In germline, CDR1 is SGHNT, CDR2 YYREEE (reference sequence). As DNA, the CDR3 is TGTGCCAGCAGCTTGATCGATTCGAAAGAGACCCAGTACTTC. Encoded protein: CASSLIDSKETQYF.

The chain carries TRBV28 and TRBJ2-3; D may be TRBD2 (6 bases). Trimming left V 6 bases short and J 3 bases short, with 16 bases between. Germline CDR1 MDHEN, CDR2 SYDVKM. The CDR3 totals 15 residues. The CDR3 region is CASSTSGVGTDTQYF. CDR3 nucleotide sequence: TGTGCCAGCAGCACCTCGGGGGTAGGGACAGATACGCAGTATTTT.

This chain uses TRBV7-2 with TRBJ1-2, with D unresolved. Germline CDR1 reads SGHTA; CDR2 reads FQGNSA. This CDR3 comprises 13 residues. V dropped 11 bases and J dropped 4 bases, with 17 bases sitting between them. Written as DNA, the CDR3 is TGTGCCTCGGCTCACACAGAAGGCTATGGCTACACCTTC. Translation gives CASAHTEGYGYTF.

The chain couples TRBV27 to TRBJ1-6; no reliable D call. This CDR3 is built from 15 residues. Trimming stripped 7 bases from V and 8 bases from J, with 18 bases between. Germline lookup yields CDR1 MNHEY and CDR2 SMNVEV (reference sequence). The CDR3 DNA reads TGTGCCAGCACCCCTGGCGGACTCATAGATTCACCCCTCCACTTT. This translates into CASTPGGLIDSPLHF.

This chain links TRBV28 with TRBJ1-2; D is possibly TRBD1 (5 bases). Trimming took off 6 bases at V and 8 bases at J, with 13 bases between the two ends. Germline V gene lookup returns CDR1 MDHEN and CDR2 SYDVKM. The CDR3 loop spans 12 amino acids. CDR3 residues: CASSGGLAGYTF. The CDR3 DNA follows: TGTGCCAGCAGCGGGGGACTGGCGGGCTACACCTTC.

The CDR3, as DNA: TGTGCCAGCTCACCTCTGCCCCGAGGCTCCTATAATTCACCCCTCCACTTT. Its protein product is CASSPLPRGSYNSPLHF. The genes are TRBV18 and TRBJ1-6; D not resolved. The ends were cut back, 3 bases at V and 0 bases at J, with 12 bases in the middle. The germline CDR1 and CDR2 sequences are KGHSH and LQKENI. The CDR3 is 17 amino acids. The complete variable domain, with remaining parts taken from reference TRBV18 and TRBJ1-6, reads NAGVMQNPRHLVRRRGQEARLRCSPMKGHSHVYWYRQLPEEGLKFMVYLQKENIIDESGMPKERFSAEFPKEGPSILRIQQVVRGDSAAYFCASSPLPRGSYNSPLHFGNGTRLTVT.

The chain is built from TRBV19 and TRBJ2-1, with a possible D match to TRBD1 (5 bases). CDR3 length: 14 amino acids. Germline loops: CDR1 LNHDA, CDR2 SQIVND (reference sequence). V lost 5 bases to trimming and J lost 0 bases, with 8 bases between them. DNA of the CDR3: TGTGCCAGTAGTCGACAGCTCTCCTACAATGAGCAGTTCTTC. Amino acids: CASSRQLSYNEQFF.

The gene calls are TRBV19 and TRBJ2-5; D remains ambiguous. Germline values: CDR1 LNHDA, CDR2 SQIVND (reference sequence). Trimming took off 4 bases at V and 2 bases at J, with 17 bases between the two ends. The CDR3 is 16 residues long. This CDR3 reads CASSTTLVRSQETQYF. In DNA, the CDR3 is TGTGCCAGTAGTACGACACTCGTTAGGTCTCAAGAGACCCAGTACTTC.

The rearrangement joins TRBV30 to TRBJ2-1; 13 nucleotides match TRBD2. CDR3 length: 15 amino acids. The germline V gene has CDR1 GTSNPN and CDR2 SVGIG (reference sequence). V lost 3 bases and J lost 3; bases outside the gene matches: 2. As DNA, the CDR3 is TGTGCCTGGAGGGGACTAGCGGGACTCTACAATGAGCAGTTCTTC. Residues: CAWRGLAGLYNEQFF. The whole variable domain, filled in from reference TRBV30 and TRBJ2-1, reads SQTIHQWPATLVQPVGSPLSLECTVEGTSNPNLYWYRQAAGRGLQLLFYSVGIGQISSEVPQNLSASRPQDRQFILSSKKLLLSDSGFYLCAWRGLAGLYNEQFFGPGTRLTVL.

This clone showed up just once. V and J are TRBV6-1 and TRBJ2-1, with a tentative D call TRBD1 (7 bases). This CDR3 spans 15 amino acids. Deletions cut 3 bases from V and 4 bases from J, with 13 bases between. CDR1 is MNHNS, CDR2 SASEGT, per germline. This chain's CDR3 is CASSDFSGGYNEQFF. The CDR3 bases are TGTGCCAGCAGTGATTTTTCAGGGGGGTACAATGAGCAGTTCTTC.

This chain joins TRBV7-9 and TRBJ1-1, with D possibly matching TRBD1 (5 bases). Trimming removed 4 bases at V and 6 bases at J, with 12 bases between. Germline V CDR1 and CDR2: SEHNR, FQNEAQ (reference sequence). The CDR3 runs to 13 residues. This chain's CDR3 is CASSSTGLSEAFF. CDR3 nucleotides: TGTGCCAGCAGCTCGACGGGGCTATCTGAAGCTTTCTTT.

This clone rates as medium-sized (0.01 to 0.1%). V is TRBV6-1 and J is TRBJ2-7; the match to TRBD2 covers 13 bases. The CDR3 consists of 15 residues. Germline loops: CDR1 MNHNS, CDR2 SASEGT. Trimming took 1 base from V and 4 from J; bases not matched to a gene: 1. The CDR3 nucleotides read TGTGCCAGCAGTGAAGGGACTAGCGGGAGTTACGAGCAGTACTTC. This sequence encodes CASSEGTSGSYEQYF.

V and J are TRBV19 and TRBJ2-1; TRBD2 aligns across 13 bases. This CDR3 has 20 amino acids. Trimming removed 6 bases from V and 2 bases from J; junction bases left unmatched: 16. Germline CDR1 LNHDA, CDR2 SQIVND (reference sequence). The CDR3 nucleotides are TGTGCCAGTAGGAAAAGGACTAGCGGGGGTATAGGAGTGGCCTACAATGAGCAGTTCTTC. Translating it yields CASRKRTSGGIGVAYNEQFF.

DNA for the CDR3: TGTGCCAGTAATCGCGGCAGAACCCTGAACACTGAAGCTTTCTTT. Translating gives CASNRGRTLNTEAFF. This sequence joins TRBV19 and TRBJ1-1, with no clear D. The CDR3 loop spans 15 amino acids. V dropped 7 bases and J dropped 0 bases, with 15 bases sitting between them. The germline V gene encodes CDR1 LNHDA and CDR2 SQIVND (reference sequence).

This clone was detected a few times. V gene TRBV10-3 combines with J gene TRBJ1-5; D gene ambiguous. The germline V gene has CDR1 ENHRY and CDR2 SYGVKD. V dropped 7 bases and J dropped 13 bases, with 20 bases sitting between them. The CDR3 length is 13 residues. CDR3 DNA sequence: TGTGCCATCATGGGCAGTAATGATCAATATCAGCATTTT. Amino acids: CAIMGSNDQYQHF.

The chain carries TRBV11-2 and TRBJ1-1; D ambiguous. This CDR3 spans 14 amino acids. Per the germline V gene, CDR1 is SGHAT and CDR2 is FQNNGV. V shed 1 base and J shed 4 bases, with 10 bases lying between them. CDR3 sequence reads: CASSLVYAGTEAFF. DNA for the CDR3: TGTGCCAGCAGCTTAGTTTACGCGGGCACTGAAGCTTTCTTT.

This clone was counted between two and nine times. The chain couples TRBV19 to TRBJ1-2; D unresolved. CDR3 length: 12 amino acids. Germline CDR1 reads LNHDA; CDR2 reads SQIVND (reference sequence). Deletions cut 6 bases from V and 4 bases from J, with 9 bases between. CDR3 sequence (DNA): TGTGCCAGTAGAGATCGGGCCTATGGCTACACCTTC. It yields the protein CASRDRAYGYTF.

This rearrangement joins TRBV5-4 to TRBJ2-5; TRBD2 agrees at 7 bases. V lost 4 bases and J lost 1; bases outside the gene matches: 4. Germline V gives CDR1 SGHNT, CDR2 YYREEE (reference sequence). The CDR3 covers 14 residues. The CDR3 DNA sequence: TGTGCCAGCAGCGGTCCTAGCGGCCAAGAGACCCAGTACTTC. Amino acids: CASSGPSGQETQYF.

This sequence joins TRBV11-2 and TRBJ2-5, with unresolved D. The germline V gene encodes CDR1 SGHAT and CDR2 FQNNGV. This CDR3 is built from 14 residues. The V end lost 6 bases, the J end lost 2 bases, and 13 bases lay between the germline ends. The CDR3 sequence: CASRVWAGQETQYF. CDR3 nucleotides: TGTGCCAGCAGGGTATGGGCAGGACAAGAGACCCAGTACTTC.

The chain combines TRBV5-4 with TRBJ1-2; 8 nucleotides line up with TRBD1. CDR3 length: 16 residues. The germline CDR1 and CDR2 sequences are SGHNT and YYREEE (reference sequence). V was pared by 4 bases and J by 8 bases, with 16 bases of the junction left unmatched. The DNA for the CDR3 is TGTGCCAGCAGCCCCGGGACAGGAACGCTTATCTGGGGCTACACCTTC. This gives the protein CASSPGTGTLIWGYTF.